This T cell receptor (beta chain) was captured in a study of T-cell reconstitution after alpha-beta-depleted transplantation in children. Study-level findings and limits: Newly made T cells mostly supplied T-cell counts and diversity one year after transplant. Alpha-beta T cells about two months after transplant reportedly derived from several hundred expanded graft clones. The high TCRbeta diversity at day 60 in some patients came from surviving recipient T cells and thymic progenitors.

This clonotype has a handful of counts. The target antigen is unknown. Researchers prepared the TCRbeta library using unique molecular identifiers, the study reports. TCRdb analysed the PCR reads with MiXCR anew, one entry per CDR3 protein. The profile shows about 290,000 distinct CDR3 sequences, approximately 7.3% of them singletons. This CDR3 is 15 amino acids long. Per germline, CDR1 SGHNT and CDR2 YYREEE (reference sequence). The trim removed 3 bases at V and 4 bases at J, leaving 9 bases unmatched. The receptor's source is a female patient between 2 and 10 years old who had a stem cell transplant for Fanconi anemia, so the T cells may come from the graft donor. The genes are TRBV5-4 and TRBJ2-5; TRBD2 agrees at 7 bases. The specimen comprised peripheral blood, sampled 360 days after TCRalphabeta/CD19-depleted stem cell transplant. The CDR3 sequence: CASSSQRGLGETQYF. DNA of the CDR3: TGTGCCAGCAGCTCCCAGCGGGGCTTGGGAGAGACCCAGTACTTC.